The 23 T cell receptor beta chains in this list originate from one sample, sequenced in a study of neoadjuvant nivolumab and ipilimumab in lung cancer. Only in-frame clones appear in the TCRdb table, and some are missing; sequencing was by immunoSEQ multiplex PCR. The sample carries some 26,000 clones, roughly four fifths recorded once. The sample was tumor tissue, taken after neoadjuvant nivolumab, alone or with ipilimumab, at or shortly before surgery. Every receptor here comes from an adult with non-small cell lung cancer.

This sequence joins TRBV5-1 and TRBJ2-1, with D uncertain. The germline V gene has CDR1 SGHRS and CDR2 YFSETQ. The CDR3 loop spans 13 amino acids. The V end was cut by 0 bases, the J end by 8 bases, with 9 bases between. The CDR3 reads CASSLAVKDEQFF. The CDR3 nucleotides are TGCGCCAGCAGCTTGGCGGTGAAGGATGAGCAGTTCTTC.

The chain is built from TRBV2 and TRBJ2-7; no clear D gene. The ends were cut back, 7 bases at V and 9 bases at J, with 16 bases in the middle. This CDR3 has 12 amino acids. CDR1 and CDR2 (germline): SNHLY, FYNNEI. The CDR3 sequence is CASTLGISRQYF. CDR3 coding DNA: TGTGCCAGCACCCTGGGCATTTCAAGGCAGTACTTC.

The chain recombines TRBV7-2 with TRBJ2-1; D may be TRBD1 (5 bases). The CDR3 runs to 13 residues. Germline assignment: CDR1 SGHTA and CDR2 FQGNSA. The V gene lost 1 base and the J gene lost 5 bases, with 6 bases spanning the gap. CDR3 protein: CASSLGGHNEQFF. CDR3 sequence (DNA): TGTGCCAGCAGCTTAGGGGGCCACAATGAGCAGTTCTTC.

This clone has just one count. This chain uses TRBV4-1 with TRBJ2-7; the match to TRBD1 covers 9 bases. The CDR3 loop spans 13 amino acids. Germline V lookup: CDR1 MGHRA, CDR2 YSYEKL. The trim removed 3 bases at V and 5 bases at J, leaving 2 bases unmatched. The CDR3 reads CASSHRDRDEQYF. CDR3 nucleotides: TGCGCCAGCAGCCATCGGGACAGGGACGAGCAGTACTTC.

The V and J genes are TRBV9 and TRBJ2-7, with D maybe TRBD1 (7 bases). The germline V and J ends were trimmed by 0 bases and 0 bases, with 13 bases remaining between them. This CDR3 has 16 residues. The germline V gene encodes CDR1 SGDLS and CDR2 YYNGEE. The CDR3 region is CASSVDGGQSSYEQYF. The CDR3 nucleotides read TGTGCCAGCAGCGTAGACGGGGGACAGAGCTCCTACGAGCAGTACTTC.

This clone was seen only a few times. V and J are TRBV29-1 and TRBJ1-2, with a tentative D call TRBD1 (5 bases). V was clipped by 2 bases and J by 8 bases, with 21 bases between them. CDR1 is SQVTM and CDR2 is ANQGSEA in the germline V gene. This CDR3 spans 15 amino acids. The CDR3 here is CSVESPGLSTLGYTF. CDR3 nucleotides: TGCAGCGTTGAAAGCCCGGGGCTCTCCACCTTGGGCTACACCTTC.

The chain joins TRBV6-6 to TRBJ2-7, with TRBD1 matching over 10 bases. Germline V gives CDR1 MNHNY, CDR2 SVGAGI (reference sequence). Germline trimming cut 8 bases from V and 1 base from J; bases unmatched to any gene: 8. This CDR3 has 15 residues. DNA of the CDR3: TGTGCCAGCTGGACGGCGGGACAGGGGTCCTACGAGCAGTACTTC. It codes for CASWTAGQGSYEQYF.

The chain uses TRBV7-2 and TRBJ1-1, with D tentatively TRBD1 (5 bases). V was trimmed by 3 bases and J by 2 bases, leaving 10 bases between them. This CDR3 is 14 amino acids long. CDR1 and CDR2 (germline): SGHTA, FQGNSA. CDR3 sequence: CASSLRGSNTEAFF. The CDR3 region has the DNA TGTGCCAGCAGCTTGAGGGGCTCTAACACTGAAGCTTTCTTT.

The rearrangement links TRBV4-2 to TRBJ2-1; D is unresolved. This CDR3 region has 13 residues. V dropped 0 bases and J dropped 9 bases, with 9 bases sitting between them. Germline V CDR1 and CDR2: LGHNA, YNFKEQ. The CDR3 DNA is TGTGCCAGCAGCCAAGATAGGGCTCGTGAGCAGTTCTTC. Amino acid sequence: CASSQDRAREQFF.

The chain carries TRBV7-8 and TRBJ2-7; 7 bases agree with TRBD1. The CDR3 totals 16 residues. The V gene end was trimmed by 5 bases and the J gene end by 1 base; junction bases not matched to a gene: 11. Per the germline V gene, CDR1 is SGHVS and CDR2 is FQNEAQ. The CDR3, as DNA: TGTGCCAGCAGCGACTTAATGGGACAGCTTTCCTACGAGCAGTACTTC. Residues: CASSDLMGQLSYEQYF.

The chain has TRBV27 and TRBJ1-2, with 7 bases matching TRBD1. This CDR3 region has 18 residues. CDR1 and CDR2 (germline): MNHEY, SMNVEV (reference sequence). V shed 4 bases, J shed 2 bases, and the junction held 16 bases outside the gene matches. CDR3 loop: CASSSLAGTEMGNYGYTF. The CDR3 coding sequence is TGTGCCAGCAGTTCGCTAGCCGGGACAGAAATGGGGAACTATGGCTACACCTTC.

The V and J genes are TRBV6-5 and TRBJ2-2; 7 nucleotides match TRBD1. This CDR3 spans 15 amino acids. Germline-derived CDR1 and CDR2 are MNHEY and SVGAGI. V dropped 5 bases and J dropped 4; count of bases not matched to a gene: 7. This CDR3 is CASSNRDRLTGELFF. The CDR3 DNA is TGTGCCAGCAGTAACCGGGACAGACTCACCGGGGAGCTGTTTTTT.

As concerns this clone: A read error is likely, as this CDR3 ends without the conserved phenylalanine or tryptophan. The DNA is omitted, as the CDR3 cannot be located on it reliably, and the CDR3 follows TCRdb's listing. The V call is TRBV7-9, the J call TRBJ2-7. Germline V CDR1 and CDR2: SEHNR, FQNEAQ (reference sequence). 13 amino acids form the CDR3, both terminal residues included. This chain's CDR3 is CASSLAPRASSTS.

This clone was recorded once. This sequence joins TRBV30 and TRBJ2-7; D call uncertain. The germline V gene encodes CDR1 GTSNPN and CDR2 SVGIG (reference sequence). V lost 1 base and J 9 bases, leaving 10 bases between the germline ends. CDR3 size: 11 residues. DNA of the CDR3: TGTGCCTGGAGTGAGGCCTGGCGGCAGTACTTC. It translates to CAWSEAWRQYF. Looking up the rest from reference TRBV30 and TRBJ2-7 gives the full variable domain: SQTIHQWPATLVQPVGSPLSLECTVEGTSNPNLYWYRQAAGRGLQLLFYSVGIGQISSEVPQNLSASRPQDRQFILSSKKLLLSDSGFYLCAWSEAWRQYFGPGTRLTVT.

This clone has a handful of counts. This chain links TRBV5-1 with TRBJ2-5; D gene uncertain. V was cut by 2 bases and J by 1 base, with 0 bases left in between. This CDR3 has 11 amino acids. The germline CDR1 and CDR2 sequences are SGHRS and YFSETQ. CDR3 residues: CASSFQETQYF. As DNA, the CDR3 is TGCGCCAGCAGCTTCCAAGAGACCCAGTACTTC.

This CDR3 reads CASSLDRGLGYTF. The CDR3 DNA is TGTGCCAGCAGCTTGGACAGGGGGCTGGGCTACACCTTC. The chain joins TRBV5-4 to TRBJ1-2, with 9 bases matching TRBD1. Trimming at V came to 0 bases and at J to 8 bases, leaving 2 bases not matched to a gene. CDR3 size: 13 residues. Germline V lookup: CDR1 SGHNT, CDR2 YYREEE (reference sequence).

This clone occurred once. The chain is built from TRBV6-5 and TRBJ1-1; possible D gene TRBD1, 5 bases. V gave up 6 bases and J gave up 3 bases, with 8 bases separating them. CDR1 is MNHEY and CDR2 is SVGAGI in the germline V gene. The CDR3 runs 12 residues. In nucleotides, the CDR3 is TGTGCCAGCAGCCCCAGGGACACTGAAGCTTTCTTT. This translates into CASSPRDTEAFF.

The CDR3 bases are TGTGCCAGCACCGGAGACAGGGATCAGCCCCAGCATTTT. Translation: CASTGDRDQPQHF. The rearrangement uses TRBV6-6 and TRBJ1-5; 7 bases align to TRBD1. This CDR3 contains 13 residues. Per the germline V gene, CDR1 is MNHNY and CDR2 is SVGAGI (reference sequence). Unmatched junction bases numbered 5, after V lost 7 bases and J lost 5 bases.

The V gene is TRBV7-9, the J gene TRBJ2-7; possible D gene TRBD1, 6 bases. The germline CDR1 and CDR2 sequences are SEHNR and FQNEAQ (reference sequence). V was shortened by 5 bases and J by 7 bases, with 18 bases between the two germline ends. The CDR3 sequence is 14 residues long. CDR3 loop: CASSKGQSYEEQYF. Written as DNA, the CDR3 is TGTGCCAGCAGCAAAGGACAGAGCTACGAAGAGCAGTACTTC.

The CDR3 DNA reads as TGTGCCAGCAGTGAATGGAGTTCGAACACTGAAGCTTTCTTT. This gives the protein CASSEWSSNTEAFF. This chain links TRBV6-1 with TRBJ1-1; no reliable D call. V was pared by 2 bases and J by 1 base, with 8 bases between. CDR1 and CDR2 (germline): MNHNS, SASEGT. The CDR3 sequence is 14 residues long.

This chain connects TRBV10-2 to TRBJ2-3, with a weak D call TRBD2 (5 bases). The CDR3 has 16 residues. Trimming left V 0 bases short and J 0 bases short, with 10 bases between. Germline V gene lookup returns CDR1 WSHSY and CDR2 SAAADI. The CDR3 region has the DNA TGCGCCAGCAGTGAGTCCGACTACTCTAGCACAGATACGCAGTATTTT. Translation: CASSESDYSSTDTQYF.

The rearrangement links TRBV7-3 to TRBJ2-5, with TRBD2 matching over 12 bases. J gave up 7 bases and V 5 bases, and 2 bases lay outside the gene matches. Germline V CDR1 and CDR2: SGHTA, FQGTGA. There are 13 residues in the CDR3. The DNA of the CDR3 is TGTGCCAGCAGCCTAGCGGGAGGGGGGACCCAGTACTTC. Translated: CASSLAGGGTQYF.

The rearrangement links TRBV5-1 to TRBJ2-5, with 8 bases identical to TRBD2. Trimming cost V 0 bases and J 1 base; bases outside gene matches: 2. The CDR3 totals 15 residues. Germline V gene sequence: CDR1 SGHRS, CDR2 YFSETQ. CDR3 DNA sequence: TGCGCCAGCAGCTTGGCCCTAGCGGGCCAAGAGACCCAGTACTTC. Encoded protein: CASSLALAGQETQYF.